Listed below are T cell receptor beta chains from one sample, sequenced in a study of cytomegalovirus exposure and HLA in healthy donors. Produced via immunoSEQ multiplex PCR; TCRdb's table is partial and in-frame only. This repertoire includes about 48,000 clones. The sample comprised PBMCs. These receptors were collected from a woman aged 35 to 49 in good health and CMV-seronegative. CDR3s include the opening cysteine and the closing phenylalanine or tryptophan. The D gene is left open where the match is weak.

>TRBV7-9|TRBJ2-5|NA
TGTGCCAGCAGATTGCAAGAGCAGACCCAGTACTTC
CASRLQEQTQYF
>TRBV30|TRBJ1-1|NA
TGTGCCTGGAGTGGTAGATGGGGGCCGAAAGCTTTCTTT
CAWSGRWGPKAFF
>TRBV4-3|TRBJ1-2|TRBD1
TGCGCCAGCAGCCGTCAGGGGGTAACTAACTATGGCTACACCTTC
CASSRQGVTNYGYTF
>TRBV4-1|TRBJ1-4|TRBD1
TGCGCCAGCAGCCGTACCGGGACAGTAAATGAAAAACTGTTTTTT
CASSRTGTVNEKLFF
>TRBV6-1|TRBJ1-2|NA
TGTGCCAGCAGGCCCGATCAGGACTATGGCTACACCTTC
CASRPDQDYGYTF
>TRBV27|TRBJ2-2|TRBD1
TGTGCCAGCTCCACGCTGACAGGGATCGCCGGGGAGCTGTTTTTT
CASSTLTGIAGELFF
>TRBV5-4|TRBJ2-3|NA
TGTGCCAGCAGCTTGACAGAATACACAGATACGCAGTATTTT
CASSLTEYTDTQYF
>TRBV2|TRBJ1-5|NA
TGTGCCAGCAGTTTTACTAGTGAGGAGCAGCCCCAGCATTTT
CASSFTSEEQPQHF
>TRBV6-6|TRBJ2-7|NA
TGTGCCAGCAGTTACGGGGCACGGGCCTACGAGCAGTACTTC
CASSYGARAYEQYF
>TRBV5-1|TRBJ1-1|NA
TGCGCCAGCAGCTTGGACAGGGCGGACACTGAAGCTTTCTTT
CASSLDRADTEAFF
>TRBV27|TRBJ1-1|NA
TGTGCCAGCAGGCTGGGGGGGGTGAACACTGAAGCTTTCTTT
CASRLGGVNTEAFF
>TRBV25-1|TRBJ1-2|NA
TGTGCCACTTCTTTTAACTATGGCTACACCTTC
CATSFNYGYTF
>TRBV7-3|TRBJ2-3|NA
TGTGCCAGCAGCTCGGGGACACCCACAGATACGCAGTATTTT
CASSSGTPTDTQYF